The next 32 T cell receptor beta chains were all read from a single sample in a study of regulatory T cells in long-lasting Graves disease. Time point in this sample: newly diagnosed GD, antithyroid drugs for less than 3 months. Extracted PBMC RNA gave rise to the TCR library. Library construction for TCR beta used iRepertoire HTBI primers and Arm-PCR of CDR3 regions. One entry per CDR3 protein results from TCRdb running MiXCR on the multiplex PCR reads. The sample carries more than 300,000 distinct CDR3 sequences, about 12% recorded once. These data also featured in a second study, about T cells in Graves' hyperthyroidism and ophthalmopathy.

The sample here was peripheral blood mononuclear cells (PBMCs), taken at new diagnosis, from a patient treated with antithyroid drugs. These receptor sequences come from a young woman with Graves disease.

This clonotype was observed a few times. V gene TRBV14 combines with J gene TRBJ1-1; TRBD1 might be the D (5 bases). Per germline, CDR1 SGHDN and CDR2 FVKESK. Trimming left V 4 bases short and J 1 base short, with 16 bases between. This CDR3 region has 16 residues. The CDR3 DNA sequence: TGTGCCAGCAGCCCGTTGGGGTCGGGACGGAACACTGAAGCTTTCTTT. Protein sequence: CASSPLGSGRNTEAFF.

In regard to this clonotype: A much larger clone lies a single base off, so this may be a read error. The CDR3 nucleotides read TGTGCCAGCTCACCAGGGCGGGGGGGGTTTGAAGCTTTCTTT. Translating it yields CASSPGRGGFEAFF. This sequence joins TRBV18 and TRBJ1-1, with D possibly TRBD1 on 5 matching bases. Germline CDR1 and CDR2: KGHSH and LQKENI. V lost 2 bases, J lost 7 bases, and 14 bases lay in between. The CDR3 sequence is 14 residues long.

V is TRBV7-9 and J is TRBJ1-2; 8 bases line up with TRBD1. Germline CDR1 and CDR2: SEHNR and FQNEAQ (reference sequence). The CDR3 has 14 residues. V shed 4 bases and J 6 bases; nucleotides not matched to a gene: 7. The DNA of the CDR3 is TGTGCCAGCAGCTCGGACAGGGAAGGCGATGGCTACACCTTC. It codes for CASSSDREGDGYTF.

In this sample, this clonotype turned up many times. This chain links TRBV7-9 with TRBJ2-5; D possibly corresponds to TRBD1 (6 bases). Germline V CDR1 and CDR2: SEHNR, FQNEAQ (reference sequence). V was trimmed by 5 bases and J by 7 bases, leaving 14 bases between them. The CDR3 extends over 13 amino acids. In nucleotides, the CDR3 is TGTGCCAGCAGCGTCGGACAGAGAATGACCCAGTACTTC. This codes for CASSVGQRMTQYF.

In its sample, this clonotype was seen many times. The rearrangement joins TRBV30 to TRBJ1-3; possibly TRBD1 for D (5 bases). V was trimmed by 0 bases and J by 2 bases, leaving 5 bases between them. This CDR3 is 13 amino acids long. Germline CDR1 is GTSNPN and CDR2 is SVGIG (reference sequence). The CDR3 loop reads CAWSVGPGNTIYF. The CDR3 DNA reads as TGTGCCTGGAGTGTGGGGCCTGGAAACACCATATATTTT.

This clonotype was seen more than once but under ten times. The rearrangement links TRBV10-3 to TRBJ2-1, with TRBD2 identical over 8 bases. Losses at the gene ends were 7 bases for V and 8 bases for J; bases not matched to a gene: 10. The V gene's germline CDR1 is ENHRY and CDR2 SYGVKD. CDR3 length: 14 residues. The CDR3 region is CAIKTGLDRYEQFF. CDR3 in DNA: TGTGCCATCAAAACGGGACTAGATCGCTATGAGCAGTTCTTC.

The table lists this clonotype with many counts. The CDR3 spells CASSPGLAREETQYF. The CDR3 bases are TGTGCCAGCAGCCCCGGACTAGCCAGGGAAGAGACCCAGTACTTC. The rearrangement links TRBV11-2 to TRBJ2-5; TRBD2 matches 8 bases. V lost 5 bases, J lost 3 bases, and 8 bases stayed unmatched. The CDR3 covers 15 residues. Germline-derived CDR1 and CDR2 are SGHAT and FQNNGV.

Comment on this clonotype: A read error may explain this, as a much larger clone is one base away. The chain couples TRBV9 to TRBJ1-1; tentative D call: TRBD1 (5 bases). Germline CDR1 SGDLS, CDR2 YYNGEE. V gave up 4 bases and J gave up 0 bases, with 13 bases separating them. The CDR3 is 15 residues long. CDR3 residues: CASSPNAGMNTEAFF. In DNA form, the CDR3 reads TGTGCCAGCAGCCCCAATGCAGGGATGAACACTGAAGCTTTCTTT. The variable domain in full, with the rest retrieved from reference TRBV9 and TRBJ1-1, is DSGVTQTPKHLITATGQRVTLRCSPRSGDLSVYWYQQSLDQGLQFLIQYYNGEERAKGNILERFSAQQFPDLHSELNLSSLELGDSALYFCASSPNAGMNTEAFFGQGTRLTVV.

Ten or more counts support this clonotype. The V and J genes are TRBV20-1 and TRBJ1-1; D remains ambiguous. The CDR3 covers 14 residues. V lost 0 bases, J lost 6 bases, and 14 bases lay in between. The V gene's germline CDR1 is DFQATT and CDR2 SNEGSKA (reference sequence). CDR3 DNA: TGCAGTGCTAGAGACACCCTCTATTTCGCTGAAGCTTTCTTT. Translating gives CSARDTLYFAEAFF.

This clonotype was seen at least ten times. This sequence joins TRBV28 and TRBJ2-1; D possibly corresponds to TRBD2 (6 bases). The CDR3 loop spans 16 amino acids. CDR1 and CDR2 (germline): MDHEN, SYDVKM. The V gene lost 3 bases and the J gene lost 5 bases, with 17 bases spanning the gap. The CDR3 loop reads CASSFPGARDHNEQFF. CDR3 nucleotide sequence: TGTGCCAGCAGTTTTCCAGGTGCGCGGGATCACAATGAGCAGTTCTTC.

This clonotype was observed many times. The chain carries TRBV12-3 or TRBV12-4 and TRBJ2-2, with D possibly being TRBD1 or TRBD2 (5 bases each). CDR3 length equals 15 residues. V dropped 0 bases and J dropped 2 bases, with 7 bases sitting between them. Here the CDR3 DNA reads TGTGCCAGCAGTTTAGCGGGGGTAAACACCGGGGAGCTGTTTTTT. This encodes CASSLAGVNTGELFF.

This clonotype occurred many times. The chain uses TRBV7-9 and TRBJ1-1, with unresolved D. V lost 0 bases and J 0 bases, leaving 8 bases between the germline ends. Germline CDR1 reads SEHNR; CDR2 reads FQNEAQ (reference sequence). The CDR3 covers 15 residues. CDR3 coding DNA: TGTGCCAGCAGCTTAGCGGCACGGCTGAACACTGAAGCTTTCTTT. Its protein is CASSLAARLNTEAFF.

This clonotype was detected ten times or more. The rearrangement links TRBV12-3 or TRBV12-4 to TRBJ2-2; 11 bases are a match to TRBD1. The CDR3 runs to 16 residues. Losses at the gene ends were 3 bases for V and 6 bases for J; bases not matched to a gene: 6. The CDR3 protein is CASSFRWTGGPGELFF. CDR3 DNA: TGTGCCAGCAGTTTTCGATGGACAGGGGGCCCCGGGGAGCTGTTTTTT.

This clonotype occurred a few times. The chain uses TRBV29-1 and TRBJ1-1; D ambiguous. Germline CDR1 reads SQVTM; CDR2 reads ANQGSEA. The CDR3 is 11 amino acids. V lost 5 bases and J 3 bases, leaving 7 bases between the germline ends. DNA for the CDR3: TGCAGCGTTCTGTCTCACACTGAAGCTTTCTTT. It codes for CSVLSHTEAFF.

This clonotype was counted between two and nine times. The chain combines TRBV12-5 with TRBJ2-2; 9 positions match TRBD1. V trimming: 2 bases; J trimming: 4 bases; junction bases outside the gene matches: 8. CDR1 and CDR2 from the germline V gene are LGHNT and FRNRAP. The CDR3 totals 17 residues. The CDR3 spells CASGLPHGTGFTGELFF. The CDR3 nucleotides are TGTGCTAGTGGTTTGCCTCACGGGACAGGGTTCACCGGGGAGCTGTTTTTT.

V is TRBV4-2 and J is TRBJ2-2; the D gene could be TRBD1 or TRBD2 (5 bases each). CDR3 length equals 14 residues. The germline V gene has CDR1 LGHNA and CDR2 YNFKEQ. Trimming removed 0 bases from V and 10 bases from J, with 12 bases in between. CDR3 residues: CASSQETGQEELFF. CDR3 bases: TGTGCCAGCAGCCAAGAGACGGGGCAGGAGGAGCTGTTTTTT.

This clonotype was picked up a small number of times. This chain connects TRBV19 to TRBJ2-7; 10 bases are a match to TRBD1. This CDR3 contains 14 residues. V trimming: 6 bases; J trimming: 3 bases; junction bases outside the gene matches: 5. Germline V CDR1 and CDR2: LNHDA, SQIVND (reference sequence). The CDR3 protein is CASSPGQGDYEQYF. In DNA, the CDR3 is TGTGCCAGTAGCCCAGGACAGGGGGACTACGAGCAGTACTTC.

Only a few counts were recorded for this clonotype. The chain employs TRBV25-1 and TRBJ2-5; D is possibly TRBD1 (6 bases). The CDR3 is 17 amino acids. Germline assignment: CDR1 MGHDK and CDR2 SYGVNS. Trimming left V 4 bases short and J 2 bases short, with 20 bases between. The CDR3 DNA follows: TGTGCCAGCAGTGTCGGGGAATTGGGGGCGCGGCAAGAGACCCAGTACTTC. It codes for CASSVGELGARQETQYF.

This clonotype was seen ten or more times. The chain couples TRBV6-2 or TRBV6-3 to TRBJ2-1, with TRBD1 identical over 9 bases. The CDR3 consists of 14 residues. V lost 5 bases, J lost 7 bases, and 6 bases stayed unmatched. Germline values: CDR1 MNHEY, CDR2 SVGEGT. The CDR3 DNA reads as TGTGCCAGCAGTCCGGACAGGGGCGCAAATGAGCAGTTCTTC. Protein: CASSPDRGANEQFF.

This clonotype was detected many times. The V and J genes are TRBV2 and TRBJ1-1; 10 bases fit TRBD1. CDR3 length: 18 residues. Germline assignment: CDR1 SNHLY and CDR2 FYNNEI. Germline trimming cut 5 bases from V and 1 base from J; bases unmatched to any gene: 13. The CDR3 spells CASSPDQDRGLRNTEAFF. The CDR3 nucleotides read TGTGCCAGCAGTCCCGACCAAGACAGGGGGCTACGGAACACTGAAGCTTTCTTT.

Only one count was recorded for this clonotype. A clone one base away is much larger, so this may be a read error. The chain carries TRBV7-8 and TRBJ2-1; perhaps D is TRBD1 or TRBD2 (6 bases each). Germline V gives CDR1 SGHVS, CDR2 FQNEAQ. V was cut by 3 bases and J by 10 bases, with 16 bases left in between. The CDR3 has 14 amino acids. The CDR3 DNA is TGTGCCAGCAGCTTTGTAACGGGGGCCTACGAGCAGTTCTTC. This sequence encodes CASSFVTGAYEQFF.

This clonotype was detected a few times. The chain uses TRBV28 and TRBJ2-2; D may be TRBD1 or TRBD2 (5 bases each). The germline V gene encodes CDR1 MDHEN and CDR2 SYDVKM. V shed 8 bases and J shed 9 bases, with 28 bases lying between them. The length of the CDR3 is 17 residues. The chain's CDR3 is CASSSYHAWGPRRELFF. The CDR3 region has the DNA TGTGCCAGCTCTTCCTACCATGCTTGGGGACCGAGGCGGGAGCTGTTTTTT.

This clonotype was observed a handful of times. V usage is TRBV5-1 and J usage is TRBJ2-1, with 14 bases fitting TRBD2. Germline lookup yields CDR1 SGHRS and CDR2 YFSETQ. This CDR3 is built from 15 residues. The V segment lost 5 bases and the J segment 7 bases; nucleotides outside the gene matches: 5. Here the CDR3 DNA reads TGCGCCAGCAGATATGGGACTAGCGGGGGAAATGAGCAGTTCTTC. Its protein is CASRYGTSGGNEQFF. The whole variable domain, remainder taken from reference TRBV5-1 and TRBJ2-1, is KAGVTQTPRYLIKTRGQQVTLSCSPISGHRSVSWYQQTPGQGLQFLFEYFSETQRNKGNFPGRFSGRQFSNSRSEMNVSTLELGDSALYLCASRYGTSGGNEQFFGPGTRLTVL.

In its sample, this clonotype was seen many times. V usage is TRBV12-5 and J usage is TRBJ2-1; D is perhaps TRBD2 (7 bases). This CDR3 contains 16 residues. The V end lost 7 bases, the J end lost 2 bases, and 18 bases lay between the germline ends. In germline, CDR1 is LGHNT, CDR2 FRNRAP. In nucleotides, the CDR3 is TGTGCTAGTGTCCCCTGGGGAGGGGGGGCCTACAATGAGCAGTTCTTC. Its protein is CASVPWGGGAYNEQFF.

CDR3 DNA sequence: TGTGCCAGCTCACGACAGGGTTCGGCTCAGCCCCAGCATTTT. Translation: CASSRQGSAQPQHF. The genes are TRBV18 and TRBJ1-5, with 7 bases fitting TRBD1. Per germline, CDR1 KGHSH and CDR2 LQKENI. With 4 bases clipped from V and 6 bases from J, the junction kept 6 bases outside the gene matches. The CDR3 length is 14 residues.

In its sample, this clonotype was seen many times. This chain's CDR3 is CAWDDGVVEGYTF. The CDR3 DNA follows: TGTGCCTGGGACGACGGGGTAGTAGAGGGCTACACCTTC. The gene calls are TRBV7-9 and TRBJ1-2, with D tentatively TRBD1 (5 bases). CDR1 SEHNR and CDR2 FQNEAQ come from the germline V gene (reference sequence). Deletions cut 11 bases from V and 8 bases from J, with 21 bases between. The CDR3 spans 13 residues.

V usage is TRBV19 and J usage is TRBJ2-2; TRBD1 aligns across 7 bases. V lost 1 base, J lost 6 bases, and 2 bases stayed unmatched. CDR3 length: 14 residues. Germline CDR1 is LNHDA and CDR2 is SQIVND (reference sequence). The chain's CDR3 is CASSIGGGSGELFF. Here the CDR3 DNA reads TGTGCCAGTAGTATAGGAGGGGGCTCCGGGGAGCTGTTTTTT.

The chain carries TRBV30 and TRBJ2-3, with D uncertain. Trimming shortened V by 3 bases and J by 4 bases, and 11 bases separated the two germline ends. The CDR3 extends over 13 amino acids. Germline loops: CDR1 GTSNPN, CDR2 SVGIG (reference sequence). CDR3 coding DNA: TGTGCCTGGAGCGCTCAGCCCCCAGATACGCAGTATTTT. Translation gives CAWSAQPPDTQYF.

There are many counts of this clonotype. This sequence joins TRBV7-2 and TRBJ2-1, with a weak D call TRBD2 (6 bases). Trimming shortened V by 5 bases and J by 2 bases, and 13 bases separated the two germline ends. Germline V CDR1 and CDR2: SGHTA, FQGNSA. The CDR3 totals 15 residues. CDR3 residues: CASSAHGGPYNEQFF. For the CDR3, the DNA is TGTGCCAGCAGCGCCCACGGGGGACCCTACAATGAGCAGTTCTTC.

This clonotype showed up many times. This chain uses TRBV10-3 with TRBJ1-1; 8 nucleotides line up with TRBD1. V gave up 6 bases and J gave up 2 bases; unmatched junction bases: 8. CDR1 and CDR2 (germline): ENHRY, SYGVKD. The CDR3 runs to 15 residues. The CDR3 region is CAISTPGQDNTEAFF. The CDR3, as DNA: TGTGCCATCAGCACCCCGGGACAGGATAACACTGAAGCTTTCTTT.

This clonotype was detected ten times or more. The chain has TRBV4-2 and TRBJ2-5; TRBD2 agrees at 9 bases. The germline V gene encodes CDR1 LGHNA and CDR2 YNFKEQ. The CDR3 totals 16 residues. The V segment lost 4 bases and the J segment 5 bases; nucleotides outside the gene matches: 11. CDR3 amino acids: CASSPATGTSRETQYF. CDR3 DNA sequence: TGTGCCAGCAGCCCCGCCACCGGGACTAGCAGGGAGACCCAGTACTTC.

The CDR3 sequence is CASSRGRQGLNNEQFF. CDR3 bases: TGTGCCAGTAGTAGGGGGAGGCAGGGACTTAACAATGAGCAGTTCTTC. The V and J genes are TRBV19 and TRBJ2-1; maybe TRBD2 (6 bases). Germline assignment: CDR1 LNHDA and CDR2 SQIVND (reference sequence). The CDR3 consists of 16 residues. Trimming left V 4 bases short and J 5 bases short, with 18 bases between.